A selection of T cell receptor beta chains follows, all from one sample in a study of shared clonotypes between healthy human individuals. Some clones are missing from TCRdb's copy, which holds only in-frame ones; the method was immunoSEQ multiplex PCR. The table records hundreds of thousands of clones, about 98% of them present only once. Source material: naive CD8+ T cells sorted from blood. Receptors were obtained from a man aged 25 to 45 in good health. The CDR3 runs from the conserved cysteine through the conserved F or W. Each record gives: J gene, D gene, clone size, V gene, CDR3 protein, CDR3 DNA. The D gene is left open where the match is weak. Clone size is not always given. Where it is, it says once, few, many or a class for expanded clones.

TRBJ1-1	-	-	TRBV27	CASSNRPGLSTEAFF	TGTGCCAGCAGTAATAGGCCAGGGCTTAGCACTGAAGCTTTCTTT
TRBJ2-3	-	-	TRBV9	CASSVRRTDTQYF	TGTGCCAGCAGCGTTAGACGCACAGATACGCAGTATTTT
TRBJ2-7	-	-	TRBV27	CASSSGGYPYEQYF	TGTGCCAGCAGTTCAGGGGGGTATCCCTACGAGCAGTACTTC
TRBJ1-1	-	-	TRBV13	CASSLDLKGLDTEAFF	TGTGCCAGCAGCTTAGATTTGAAAGGGCTCGACACTGAAGCTTTCTTT
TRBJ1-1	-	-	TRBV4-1	CASSQDRGGDTEAFF	TGCGCCAGCAGCCAAGATCGGGGCGGGGACACTGAAGCTTTCTTT
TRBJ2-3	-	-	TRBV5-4	CASSFPPGGVADTQYF	TGTGCCAGCAGCTTCCCCCCCGGGGGCGTCGCAGATACGCAGTATTTT
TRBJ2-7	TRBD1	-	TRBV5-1	CASSLGTGIYEQYF	TGCGCCAGCAGCTTGGGGACAGGGATCTACGAGCAGTACTTC
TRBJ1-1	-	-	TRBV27	CASSQTYEFTNTEAFF	TGTGCCAGCAGTCAGACGTACGAGTTTACGAACACTGAAGCTTTCTTT
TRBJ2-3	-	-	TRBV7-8	CASTEGLHTDTQYF	TGTGCCAGCACCGAGGGACTCCACACAGATACGCAGTATTTT
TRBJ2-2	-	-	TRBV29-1	CSVELAQTGELFF	TGCAGCGTTGAATTGGCTCAAACCGGGGAGCTGTTTTTT
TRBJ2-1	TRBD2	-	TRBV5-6	CASSSTGTSRDEQFF	TGTGCCAGCAGCTCGACCGGGACTAGTCGCGATGAGCAGTTCTTC
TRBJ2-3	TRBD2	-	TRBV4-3	CASSLMTSGSYPVSPDTQYF	TGCGCCAGCAGCCTTATGACTAGCGGGAGTTATCCCGTCTCCCCAGATACGCAGTATTTT
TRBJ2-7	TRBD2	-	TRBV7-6	CASSLEVAGGSYEQYF	TGTGCCAGCAGCTTAGAGGTAGCGGGAGGGAGCTACGAGCAGTACTTC
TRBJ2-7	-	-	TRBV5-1	CASSTTGPPYEQYF	TGCGCCAGCAGCACAACAGGTCCGCCCTACGAGCAGTACTTC
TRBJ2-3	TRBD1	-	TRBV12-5	CATRGRGDTQYF	TGTGCTACGAGGGGGCGAGGAGATACGCAGTATTTT
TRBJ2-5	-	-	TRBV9	CASSVEPGLRGETQYF	TGTGCCAGCAGCGTAGAGCCCGGACTGAGGGGAGAGACCCAGTACTTC
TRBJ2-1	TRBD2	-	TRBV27	CASSLSGIQFF	TGTGCCAGCAGTTTAAGCGGGATTCAATTCTTC
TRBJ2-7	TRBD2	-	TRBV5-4	CASSGGLAGGPSYEQYF	TGTGCCAGCAGTGGGGGACTAGCGGGAGGACCTTCCTACGAGCAGTACTTC
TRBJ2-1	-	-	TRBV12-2	CASRLISRRGRASYNEQFF	TGTGCAAGTCGCTTAATTTCACGTCGAGGGAGGGCCTCCTACAATGAGCAGTTCTTC
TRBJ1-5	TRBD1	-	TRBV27	CASSLLGTGYLSPQHF	TGTGCCAGCAGCTTATTGGGGACAGGGTATCTGTCGCCCCAGCATTTT
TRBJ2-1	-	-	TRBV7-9	CASSSPQVPSQFF	TGTGCCAGCAGCTCCCCCCAGGTCCCATCTCAGTTCTTC
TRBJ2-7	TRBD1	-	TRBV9	CASSGTGVSYEQYF	TGTGCCAGCAGCGGGACAGGGGTCTCCTACGAGCAGTACTTC
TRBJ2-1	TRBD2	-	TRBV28	CASSSKLAITYNEQFF	TGTGCCAGCAGTTCGAAACTAGCGATTACCTACAATGAGCAGTTCTTC
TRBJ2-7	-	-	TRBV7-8	CASSYTGSGTLSYEQYF	TGTGCCAGCAGCTATACGGGCTCCGGGACGTTATCCTACGAGCAGTACTTC
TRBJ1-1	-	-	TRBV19	CASTLGAENTEAFF	TGTGCCAGTACCCTGGGGGCTGAGAACACTGAAGCTTTCTTT
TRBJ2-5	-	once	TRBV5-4	CASSTYSPFRETQYF	TGTGCCAGCAGCACCTATTCACCGTTCCGGGAGACCCAGTACTTC
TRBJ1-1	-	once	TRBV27	CASSSLQKSGTEAFF	TGTGCCAGCAGTTCACTTCAGAAATCGGGAACTGAAGCTTTCTTT
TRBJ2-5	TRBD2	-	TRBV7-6	CASSKERLAGEETQYF	TGTGCCAGCAGCAAGGAGAGACTAGCGGGAGAAGAGACCCAGTACTTC
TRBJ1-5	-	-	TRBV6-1	CASSRKRVQPQHF	TGTGCCAGCAGCCGAAAACGGGTTCAGCCCCAGCATTTT
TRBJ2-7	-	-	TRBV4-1	CASSQVGLGSYEQYF	TGCGCCAGCAGCCAAGTAGGACTGGGGAGTTACGAGCAGTACTTC
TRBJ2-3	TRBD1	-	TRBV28	CASSNRTGPTDTQYF	TGTGCCAGCAGTAACCGGACAGGGCCAACAGATACGCAGTATTTT
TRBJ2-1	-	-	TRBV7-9	CASSLGSLEQFF	TGTGCCAGCAGCTTAGGGTCGCTTGAGCAGTTCTTC